Below, 20 T cell receptor beta chains from the same sample are listed, as sequenced in a study of T cells in women clearing cervical HPV infection. Produced via immunoSEQ multiplex PCR; TCRdb's table is partial and in-frame only. Its clone listing holds some 37,000 clones. Sequencing was done on a sample of blood buffy coat. These receptors were collected from a woman between 18 and 70 years old with a cervical HPV16 infection that either progressed to CIN3+ or cleared (not recorded which).

As for this clone: The CDR3 end falls 3 residues outside the read, so it is completed with the germline J gene. The rearrangement uses TRBV24-1 and TRBJ2-7, with TRBD1 matching 7 bases. CDR3 length: 15 residues. With 2 bases clipped from V and 0 bases from J, the junction kept 3 bases outside the gene matches. The germline gives CDR1 KGHDR, CDR2 SFDVKD. The CDR3: CATSDSRQGSYEQYF. The covered CDR3 bases are TGTGCCACCAGTGATTCCAGACAGGGCTCCTACGAG.

Concerning this clone itself: The read ends 3 residues shy of where the CDR3 ends; the end is completed using the germline J gene. The V call is TRBV6-2 or TRBV6-3, the J call TRBJ2-5; 9 bases align to TRBD2. The CDR3 covers 14 residues. Trimming removed 6 bases from V and 1 base from J; junction bases left unmatched: 3. Germline CDR1 MNHEY, CDR2 SVGEGT. The CDR3: CASSRLAVQETQYF. CDR3 DNA, as far as it was read: TGTGCCAGCAGCCGACTAGCGGTCCAAGAGACC.

Comment on this clone: The read stops 3 residues short of the end of the CDR3; the missing end is completed from the germline J gene. The chain couples TRBV7-2 to TRBJ1-1; D call uncertain. The CDR3 loop spans 13 amino acids. CDR1 and CDR2 (germline): SGHTA, FQGNSA. Trimming removed 4 bases at V and 1 base at J, with 7 bases between. Incomplete CDR3 DNA: TGTGCCAGCAGCTCCAGAAAGAACACTGAA. This codes for CASSSRKNTE. The complete CDR3 sequence is CASSSRKNTEAFF.

In the case of this clone: With the read ending 3 residues before the CDR3 end, the germline J gene is used to fill in that end. This chain uses TRBV30 with TRBJ1-1, with TRBD1 as a possible D gene (6 bases). V was cut by 3 bases and J by 0 bases, with 11 bases left in between. The CDR3 has 14 amino acids. Germline values: CDR1 GTSNPN, CDR2 SVGIG (reference sequence). CDR3 bases read: TGTGCCTGGAGACGAACAGGGATGAACACTGAA. The encoded protein is CAWRRTGMNTE. The complete CDR3 protein is CAWRRTGMNTEAFF.

The CDR3 sequence is CASSPPRGETNIQYF. CDR3 DNA, as far as it was read: TGTGCCAGCAGTCCCCCCCGGGGAGAAACCAACATT. The chain is built from TRBV28 and TRBJ2-4; D might be TRBD2 (5 bases). The read gets to within 3 residues of the CDR3 end, and the germline J gene fills in the rest. Trimming took off 5 bases at V and 7 bases at J, with 18 bases between the two ends. Germline V gene data show CDR1 as MDHEN and CDR2 as SYDVKM. This CDR3 has 15 residues.

About this clone itself: Sequencing ends 3 residues short of the CDR3 end; the germline J gene provides the rest. The V call is TRBV6-2 or TRBV6-3, the J call TRBJ1-6, with a tentative D call TRBD1 (5 bases). The CDR3 has 15 amino acids. Trimming stripped 6 bases from V and 10 bases from J, with 19 bases between. CDR1 and CDR2 (germline): MNHEY, SVGEGT. CDR3 region: CASRTPEATGSPLHF. The sequenced part of the CDR3 DNA is TGTGCCAGCAGAACCCCGGAGGCCACAGGATCACCC.

CDR3 DNA (partial): TGTGCCGGAGACTACAGGGTCATGAACACTGAA. Protein sequence: CAGDYRVMNTE. The whole CDR3 is CAGDYRVMNTEAFF. The rearrangement links TRBV30 to TRBJ1-1; possibly TRBD1 for D (6 bases). The read stops 3 residues short of the end of the CDR3; the missing end is completed from the germline J gene. The germline gives CDR1 GTSNPN, CDR2 SVGIG (reference sequence). The CDR3 spans 14 residues. Trimming took 8 bases from V and 0 from J, leaving 16 bases between them. Full variable domain (rest looked up from reference TRBV30 and TRBJ1-1): SQTIHQWPATLVQPVGSPLSLECTVEGTSNPNLYWYRQAAGRGLQLLFYSVGIGQISSEVPQNLSASRPQDRQFILSSKKLLLSDSGFYLCAGDYRVMNTEAFFGQGTRLTVV.

In the case of this clone: The read finishes 3 residues shy of the CDR3 end, and the germline J gene is used to complete it. J is TRBJ2-2 and V is TRBV10-1; TRBD2 agrees at 10 bases. V dropped 4 bases and J dropped 3; count of bases not matched to a gene: 8. The CDR3 sequence is 17 residues long. Germline V gene sequence: CDR1 WNHNN, CDR2 SYGVQD (reference sequence). Partial CDR3 DNA: TGCGCCAGCAGTGGGCATAGCGGGGGGCTTTACACCGGGGAG. Amino acid sequence: CASSGHSGGLYTGE. The entire CDR3 is CASSGHSGGLYTGELFF.

For this clone: The read comes to an end 3 residues before the CDR3 does, leaving the germline J gene to fill in the end. This rearrangement joins TRBV2 to TRBJ2-3; possibly TRBD2 for D (7 bases). The germline gives CDR1 SNHLY, CDR2 FYNNEI. V lost 7 bases to trimming and J lost 4 bases, with 18 bases between them. The CDR3 is made up of 15 amino acids. CDR3 bases read: TGTGCCAGCACGGAGAGACGCGGGGGCGCAGATACG. This sequence encodes CASTERRGGADT. In full, the CDR3 reads CASTERRGGADTQYF.

Details on this clone: The read falls 3 residues short of the CDR3 end, and the missing part is taken from the germline J gene. This chain links TRBV12-3 or TRBV12-4 with TRBJ1-1; D may be TRBD1 (5 bases). The V end was cut by 6 bases, the J end by 3 bases, with 11 bases between. The CDR3 covers 13 residues. The CDR3 is CASRPGKYTEAFF. CDR3 DNA, as far as it was read: TGTGCCAGCAGGCCAGGGAAGTACACTGAA.

Concerning this clone itself: The observed sequence ends 3 residues before the CDR3 terminus, with the missing tail filled in from the germline J gene. The chain carries TRBV5-6 and TRBJ1-2, with 7 bases matching TRBD1. The CDR3 runs to 15 residues. Unmatched junction bases numbered 12, after V lost 4 bases and J lost 6 bases. CDR1 is SGHDT, CDR2 YYEEEE, per germline. The sequenced CDR3 bases are TGTGCCAGCAGCACTAACAGGGGATGGGGAGATGGC. Its translation: CASSTNRGWGDG. The entire CDR3 is CASSTNRGWGDGYTF.

On this clone itself: The CDR3 is cut off 3 residues early in the read; its end comes from the germline J gene. The V call is TRBV28, the J call TRBJ1-2, with D possibly matching TRBD1 (6 bases). Trimming cost V 6 bases and J 1 base, with 21 bases left between them. The CDR3 spans 17 residues. Germline V CDR1 and CDR2: MDHEN, SYDVKM. The sequenced part of the CDR3 DNA is TGTGCCAGCAGCCTCACGCCCTTGACAGGCCGTAACTATGGC. Protein product: CASSLTPLTGRNYG. In full, the CDR3 is CASSLTPLTGRNYGYTF.

To note about this clone: The observed sequence ends 3 residues before the CDR3 terminus, with the missing tail filled in from the germline J gene. The chain carries TRBV6-2 or TRBV6-3 and TRBJ2-7; no reliable D call. V lost 6 bases and J 2 bases, leaving 8 bases between the germline ends. Germline V gives CDR1 MNHEY, CDR2 SVGEGT. The CDR3 totals 12 residues. This CDR3 is CASRTEAYEQYF. Partial CDR3 DNA: TGTGCCAGCAGAACCGAGGCCTACGAG.

In regard to this clone: The DNA ends 3 residues before the CDR3 does, and the rest of the CDR3 is filled in from the germline J gene. V and J are TRBV2 and TRBJ2-7; the D gene is possibly TRBD1 (8 bases). The V gene's germline CDR1 is SNHLY and CDR2 FYNNEI. The CDR3 contains 15 residues. Deletions cut 6 bases from V and 3 bases from J, with 18 bases between. The CDR3 sequence is CASSGNRGGNYEQYF. The part of the CDR3 DNA that was read is TGTGCCAGCAGCGGAAACAGGGGGGGAAACTACGAG. The whole variable domain, remainder taken from reference TRBV2 and TRBJ2-7, is EPEVTQTPSHQVTQMGQEVILRCVPISNHLYFYWYRQILGQKVEFLVSFYNNEISEKSEIFDDQFSVERPDGSNFTLKIRSTKLEDSAMYFCASSGNRGGNYEQYFGPGTRLTVT.

As regards this clone: The sequenced fragment ends 3 residues before the CDR3 boundary, so the rest is inferred from the germline J gene. V is TRBV2 and J is TRBJ1-1; no definite D call. V lost 6 bases and J lost 5, with 4 bases in between. This CDR3 is 10 amino acids long. Germline loops: CDR1 SNHLY, CDR2 FYNNEI. The CDR3: CASRGTEAFF. CDR3 bases read: TGTGCCAGCAGAGGGACTGAA.

As to this clone: The read ends 3 residues early relative to the CDR3; the germline J gene fills the gap. This chain connects TRBV27 to TRBJ2-5; 8 positions match TRBD2. The V gene's germline CDR1 is MNHEY and CDR2 SMNVEV (reference sequence). Trimming removed 4 bases from V and 2 bases from J; junction bases left unmatched: 9. This CDR3 is 16 amino acids long. Incomplete CDR3 DNA: TGTGCCAGCAGTTCCCCCTTGGGACTAGGGCAAGAGACC. Translating it yields CASSSPLGLGQET. Given in full, the CDR3 is CASSSPLGLGQETQYF.

With respect to this clone: The CDR3 extends 3 residues past the end of the read, so its final part is completed from the germline J gene. The chain is built from TRBV12-5 and TRBJ1-1; no firm D call. CDR1 is LGHNT and CDR2 is FRNRAP in the germline V gene. The CDR3 contains 12 residues. V lost 3 bases and J 6 bases, leaving 8 bases between the germline ends. Incomplete CDR3 DNA: TGTGCTAGTGGTTTTGGCCCCCCTGAA. As protein: CASGFGPPE. In full, the CDR3 reads CASGFGPPEAFF.

A remark on this clone: The read falls 3 residues short of the CDR3 end, and the missing part is taken from the germline J gene. The rearrangement uses TRBV19 and TRBJ1-1, with 8 bases matching TRBD1. From germline, CDR1 is LNHDA and CDR2 SQIVND (reference sequence). The length of the CDR3 is 13 residues. The V and J ends lost 3 bases and 6 bases, in that order; junction bases with no gene match: 3. The CDR3 DNA, read in part, is TGTGCCAGTAGTATTACGGGACAGGCTGAA. Residues: CASSITGQAE. The entire CDR3 reads CASSITGQAEAFF.

In the case of this clone: The CDR3 end falls 3 residues outside the read, so it is completed with the germline J gene. This sequence joins TRBV9 and TRBJ2-2, with D perhaps matching TRBD1 (6 bases). CDR1 and CDR2 from the germline V gene are SGDLS and YYNGEE. Deletions cut 4 bases from V and 5 bases from J, with 21 bases between. The CDR3 has 17 residues. Incomplete CDR3 DNA: TGTGCCAGCAGCACGGACAGCCTCCTCATGGTAACCGGGGAG. It encodes CASSTDSLLMVTGE. The whole CDR3 region reads CASSTDSLLMVTGELFF.

About this clone: The read is 3 residues too short to cover the CDR3 end, so that end is filled in from the germline J gene. The chain employs TRBV4-2 and TRBJ2-5, with 7 positions matching TRBD2. This CDR3 is built from 17 residues. The V and J ends lost 0 bases and 4 bases, in that order; junction bases with no gene match: 11. Germline CDR1 and CDR2: LGHNA and YNFKEQ. The CDR3 loop reads CASSQDPGGRGAETQYF. The sequenced CDR3 bases are TGTGCCAGCAGCCAAGATCCTGGCGGGAGAGGAGCAGAGACC.